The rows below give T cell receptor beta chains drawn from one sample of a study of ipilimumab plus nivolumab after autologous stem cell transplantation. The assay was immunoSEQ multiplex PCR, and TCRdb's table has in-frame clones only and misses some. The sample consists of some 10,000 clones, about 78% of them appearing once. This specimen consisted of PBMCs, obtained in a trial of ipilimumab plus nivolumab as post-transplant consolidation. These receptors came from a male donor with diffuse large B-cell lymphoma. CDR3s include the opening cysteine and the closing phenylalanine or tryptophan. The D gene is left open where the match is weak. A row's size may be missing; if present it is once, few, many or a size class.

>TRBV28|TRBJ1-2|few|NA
TGTGCCAGCAGTGGGGGTGGCTATGGCTACACCTTC
CASSGGGYGYTF
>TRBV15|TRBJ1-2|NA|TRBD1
TGTGTCACCAGCAGGTCGACAGGGGCGGACTATGGCTACACCTTC
CVTSRSTGADYGYTF
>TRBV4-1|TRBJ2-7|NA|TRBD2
TGCGCCAGCAGCCAGGCCCGGGCCACTAGCGGGACTGAGCAGTACTTC
CASSQARATSGTEQYF
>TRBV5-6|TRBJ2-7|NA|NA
TGTGCCAGCAGCTTGACAGAATCCTACGAGCAGTACTTC
CASSLTESYEQYF
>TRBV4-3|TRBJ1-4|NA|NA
TGCGCCAGCAGCCCGGGGGGTTCCAATGAAAAACTGTTTTTT
CASSPGGSNEKLFF
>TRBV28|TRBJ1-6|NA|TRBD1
TGTGCCGGCAAAGGACAGGGGACTCCCTATAATTCACCCCTCCACTTT
CAGKGQGTPYNSPLHF
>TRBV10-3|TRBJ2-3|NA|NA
TGTGCCATCAATGATCGGGCCGCCGGCCGAGCCACAGATACGCAGTATTTT
CAINDRAAGRATDTQYF
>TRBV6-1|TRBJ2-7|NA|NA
TGTGCCAGCAGTGAAAATCGGGACGAGCAGTACTTC
CASSENRDEQYF
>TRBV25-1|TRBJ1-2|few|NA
TGTGCCAGCAGTGCTGGGCGGGCGGTCTGGAACTATGGCTACACCTTC
CASSAGRAVWNYGYTF
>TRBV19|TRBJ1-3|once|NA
TGTGCCAGTAGCCAGACGGGAGGGAGCTCTGGAAACACCATATATTTT
CASSQTGGSSGNTIYF
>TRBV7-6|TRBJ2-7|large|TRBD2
TGTGCCAGCAGCTTGGAGTGGGGGGGTTTCGAGCAGTACTTC
CASSLEWGGFEQYF
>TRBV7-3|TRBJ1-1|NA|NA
TGTGCCAGCAGCCTCATGGGAGGCACCGACGAAGCTTTCTTT
CASSLMGGTDEAFF
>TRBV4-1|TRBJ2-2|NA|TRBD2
TGCGCCAGCAGCCATGGGACTATTGACACCGGGGAGCTGTTTTTT
CASSHGTIDTGELFF
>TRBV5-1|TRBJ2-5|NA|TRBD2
TGCGCCAGCAGCTTGGGATCCCCCCGGGGGGGGGAGACCCAGTACTTC
CASSLGSPRGGETQYF
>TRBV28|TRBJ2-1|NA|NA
TGTGCCAGCAGTCTACCGCTGGGACCGCAGAGCTCCTACAATGAGCAGTTCTTC
CASSLPLGPQSSYNEQFF
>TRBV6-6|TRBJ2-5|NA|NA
TGTGCCAGCAGTTGGGACGAAGAGACCCAGTACTTC
CASSWDEETQYF
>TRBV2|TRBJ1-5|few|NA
TGTGCCAGCAGTGACGTCAACCCCGACCAGCCCCAGCATTTT
CASSDVNPDQPQHF
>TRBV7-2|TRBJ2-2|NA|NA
TGTGCCAGCAGCTTAAAGGGGAGCACCGGGGAGCTGTTTTTT
CASSLKGSTGELFF
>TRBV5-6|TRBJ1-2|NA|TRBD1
TGTGCCAGCAGCGTAGACAGGGCGGGGATGGACTATGGCTACACCTTC
CASSVDRAGMDYGYTF
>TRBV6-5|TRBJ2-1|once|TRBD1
TGTGCCAGCAGCGAACAGGGGGACTCCTACAATGAGCAGTTCTTC
CASSEQGDSYNEQFF
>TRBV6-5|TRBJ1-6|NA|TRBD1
TGTGCCAGCAGTTCCATCACAGGGGTTTACAATTCACCCCTCCACTTT
CASSSITGVYNSPLHF
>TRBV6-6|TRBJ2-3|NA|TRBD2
TGTGCCAGCACCGATAGCGGGACTAGCACAGATACGCAGTATTTT
CASTDSGTSTDTQYF
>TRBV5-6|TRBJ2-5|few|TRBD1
TGTGCCAGCAGTCGGGACAGGTGGGGGGAGACCCAGTACTTC
CASSRDRWGETQYF
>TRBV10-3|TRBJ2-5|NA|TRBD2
TGTGCCATCAGCCCCGCGGGGGAGAAACAAGAGACCCAGTACTTC
CAISPAGEKQETQYF
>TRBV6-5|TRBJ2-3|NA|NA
TGTGCCAGCAGTTACTCGGCCAGCACAGATACGCAGTATTTT
CASSYSASTDTQYF
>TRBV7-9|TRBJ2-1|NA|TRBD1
TGTGCCAGCAGCTCCGGACAGGGTACCTACAATGAGCAGTTCTTC
CASSSGQGTYNEQFF
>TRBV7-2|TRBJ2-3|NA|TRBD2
TGTGCCAGCAGCCCCTTCCGGACTAGCGGGAGCACAGATACGCAGTATTTT
CASSPFRTSGSTDTQYF
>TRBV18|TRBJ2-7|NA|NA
TGTGCCAGCTCACCGAAAACTCGAACCGGGGACTCCTACGAGCAGTACTTC
CASSPKTRTGDSYEQYF
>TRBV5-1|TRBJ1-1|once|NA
TGCGCCAGCAGCTCCAGGGGTTGGGACACTGAAGCTTTCTTT
CASSSRGWDTEAFF
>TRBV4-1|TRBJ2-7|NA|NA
TGCGCCAGCAGTTCTAATAAGGGACGGTTCTTCGAGCAGTACTTC
CASSSNKGRFFEQYF
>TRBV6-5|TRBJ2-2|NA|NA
TGTGCCAGCTTCCGGGGGAGCAACACCGGGGAGCTGTTTTTT
CASFRGSNTGELFF
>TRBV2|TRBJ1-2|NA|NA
TGTGCCAACACCCCCGGGGGCACCTATGGCTACACCTTC
CANTPGGTYGYTF
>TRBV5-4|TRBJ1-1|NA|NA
TGTGCCAGCAGCTCCCGACAGGACGGGACTGAAGCTTTCTTT
CASSSRQDGTEAFF
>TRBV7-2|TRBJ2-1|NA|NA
TGTGCCAGCAGCTTGGCGGAGGAGCAGTTCTTC
CASSLAEEQFF
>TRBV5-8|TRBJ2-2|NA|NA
TGTGCCAGCAGCCCAGAGAAACGCCTTGCCGGGGAGCTGTTTTTT
CASSPEKRLAGELFF
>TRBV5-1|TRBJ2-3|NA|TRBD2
TGCGCCAGCAGCTTGGGTAGGGGGGCCGGACTAGCGGGCACAGATACGCAGTATTTT
CASSLGRGAGLAGTDTQYF
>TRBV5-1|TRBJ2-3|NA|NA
TGCGCCAGCAGCTTGTTCGGGGGCGGCACAGATACGCAGTATTTT
CASSLFGGGTDTQYF
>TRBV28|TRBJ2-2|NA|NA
TGTGCCAGCAGTTTTGCCGTCAAGATGATCACCGGGGAGCTGTTTTTT
CASSFAVKMITGELFF
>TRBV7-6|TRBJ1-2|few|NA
TGTGCCAGCAGCTTATCGCCAGGGAGTAACTATGGCTACACCTTC
CASSLSPGSNYGYTF
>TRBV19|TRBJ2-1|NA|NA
TGTGCCAGTAGTATAGTCCTGGGGAGTTACAATGAGCAGTTCTTC
CASSIVLGSYNEQFF
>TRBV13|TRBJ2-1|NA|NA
TGTGCCAGCAGCCAAGCAGTTCTCTCCTACAATGAGCAGTTCTTC
CASSQAVLSYNEQFF
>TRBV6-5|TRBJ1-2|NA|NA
TGTGCCAGCTCCATCGACGTGGTTCTTGATGGCTACACCTTC
CASSIDVVLDGYTF
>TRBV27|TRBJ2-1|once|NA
TGTGCCAGCAGTTCATCCCCTCCGCAAGGACCCAATGAGCAGTTCTTC
CASSSSPPQGPNEQFF
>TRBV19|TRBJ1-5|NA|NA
TGTGCCAGTAGCCTTCTAGGGGGTCCCCAGCATTTT
CASSLLGGPQHF
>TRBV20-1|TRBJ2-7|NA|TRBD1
TGCAGTGCTCGAGGGGGCCCCGAGCAGTACTTC
CSARGGPEQYF
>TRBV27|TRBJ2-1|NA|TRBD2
TGTGCCAGCAGAACGGGACTACCCAACAATGAGCAGTTCTTC
CASRTGLPNNEQFF
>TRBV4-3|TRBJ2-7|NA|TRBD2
TGCGCCAGCAGCCAAGATCGGGGGGACTACGAGCAGTACTTC
CASSQDRGDYEQYF
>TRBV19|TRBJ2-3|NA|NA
TGTGCCAGTAGTATTGGCGATACGCAGTATTTT
CASSIGDTQYF
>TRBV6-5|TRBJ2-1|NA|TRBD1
TGTGCCAGCAGTTTAGAGGGGGCGCGGAATGAGCAGTTCTTC
CASSLEGARNEQFF
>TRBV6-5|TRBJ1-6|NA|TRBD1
TGTGCCAGCAGAACTTACAGGGGAGTGCATTCACCCCTCCACTTT
CASRTYRGVHSPLHF
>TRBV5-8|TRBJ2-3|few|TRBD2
TGTGCCAGCAGCACCGGACTAGCGGGGTCGCTCACAGATACGCAGTATTTT
CASSTGLAGSLTDTQYF
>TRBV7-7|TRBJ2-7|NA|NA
TGTGCCAGCAGCTTAGACAGGCACTCCTACGAGCAGTACTTC
CASSLDRHSYEQYF
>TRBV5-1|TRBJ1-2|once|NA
TGCGCCAGCAGCCCACCCCCCGGGACGGATAACTATGGCTACACCTTC
CASSPPPGTDNYGYTF
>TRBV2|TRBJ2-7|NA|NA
TGTGCCAGCAGCCTGTCCTACGAGCAGTACTTC
CASSLSYEQYF
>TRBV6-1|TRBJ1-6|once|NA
TGTGCCAGCAGTGAACCGTCAACCCTCCACTTT
CASSEPSTLHF
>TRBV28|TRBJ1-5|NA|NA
TGTGCCAGCAGTTTAATCCTGTTTAGCAATCAGCCCCAGCATTTT
CASSLILFSNQPQHF
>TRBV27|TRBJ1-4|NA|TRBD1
TGTGCCAGCAGTGTTAACAGGGGCAGCGCTAATGAAAAACTGTTTTTT
CASSVNRGSANEKLFF
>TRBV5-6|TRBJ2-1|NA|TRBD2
TGTGCCAGCAGCCCTCTCGTGAGCGGGGGGGCCTATGAGCAGTTCTTC
CASSPLVSGGAYEQFF
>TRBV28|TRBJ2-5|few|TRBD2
TGTGCCAGCAGACTAGCGGGGGAAGAGACCCAGTACTTC
CASRLAGEETQYF
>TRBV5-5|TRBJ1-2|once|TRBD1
TGTGCCAGCAGCTTGCGGCGGGACAGGGGATGGCATGGCTACACCTTC
CASSLRRDRGWHGYTF